Listed here are 23 T cell receptor beta chains from one sample, sequenced in a study of control samples from healthy donors and cancer patients. Assay: immunoSEQ multiplex PCR; the TCRdb copy retains only in-frame clones and omits some. There are just over 150,000 clones in the sample; roughly 90% occur only once, and 12% lies in the top ten. Material: blood. These receptors originate from a man younger than 40 in good health.

This sequence joins TRBV18 and TRBJ1-6, with TRBD1 matching 9 bases. Germline loops: CDR1 KGHSH, CDR2 LQKENI. This CDR3 has 17 amino acids. The ends lost 1 base at V and 7 bases at J; junction bases unmatched: 8. In nucleotides, the CDR3 is TGTGCCAGCTCACCACTCGGGACAGGGAGAAACAATTCACCCCTCCACTTT. Protein sequence: CASSPLGTGRNNSPLHF.

This chain links TRBV15 with TRBJ2-5; TRBD2 matches 11 bases. Looked up from germline, CDR1 is LNHNV and CDR2 is YYDKDF (reference sequence). The CDR3 totals 19 residues. V lost 2 bases to trimming and J lost 4 bases; unmatched junction nucleotides: 15. For the CDR3, the DNA is TGTGCCACCAGCAGAATCAGCGGTAGCGGGGGGGCCGGGGGAGAGACCCAGTACTTC. It yields the protein CATSRISGSGGAGGETQYF.

The CDR3 reads CSASWGVSNEQYF. The CDR3 region has the DNA TGCAGTGCTAGTTGGGGCGTTTCGAACGAGCAGTACTTC. The genes are TRBV20-1 and TRBJ2-7, with D maybe TRBD1 (5 bases). The CDR3 is 13 residues long. The germline V gene has CDR1 DFQATT and CDR2 SNEGSKA (reference sequence). V lost 3 bases, J lost 5 bases, and 14 bases lay in between.

In this sample, this clone turned up a few times. V and J are TRBV6-5 and TRBJ1-2; TRBD1 might be the D (6 bases). CDR3 length equals 14 residues. Germline V gene lookup returns CDR1 MNHEY and CDR2 SVGAGI. The V end lost 6 bases, the J end lost 4 bases, and 15 bases lay between the germline ends. CDR3 region: CASSRGQGFYGYTF. The CDR3 DNA follows: TGTGCCAGCAGCCGGGGGCAGGGATTCTATGGCTACACCTTC.

This chain joins TRBV29-1 and TRBJ2-1, with TRBD2 as a possible D gene (5 bases). This CDR3 is 16 amino acids long. The V and J ends lost 3 bases and 7 bases respectively, with 22 bases between them. Per the germline V gene, CDR1 is SQVTM and CDR2 is ANQGSEA. In DNA, the CDR3 is TGCAGCGTTGATGGACTCGAGACTCCGCCGGAAAATGAGCAGTTCTTC. Translated, it gives CSVDGLETPPENEQFF.

The chain joins TRBV25-1 to TRBJ2-7, with D perhaps matching TRBD2 (6 bases). This CDR3 spans 13 amino acids. V was trimmed by 3 bases and J by 7 bases, leaving 13 bases between them. Germline CDR1 is MGHDK and CDR2 is SYGVNS. CDR3 residues: CASSDFLGGEQYF. The CDR3, as DNA: TGTGCCAGCAGTGATTTCCTGGGGGGAGAGCAGTACTTC.

The chain carries TRBV11-2 and TRBJ1-1; no firm D call. The V end lost 5 bases, the J end lost 4 bases, and 11 bases lay between the germline ends. Germline-derived CDR1 and CDR2 are SGHAT and FQNNGV. The CDR3 contains 13 residues. The CDR3 is CASSVSGRTEAFF. CDR3 nucleotides: TGTGCCAGCAGCGTCTCGGGCCGCACTGAAGCTTTCTTT.

The chain joins TRBV9 to TRBJ2-6; no clear D gene. The CDR3 is 15 residues long. Per the germline V gene, CDR1 is SGDLS and CDR2 is YYNGEE. The germline V and J ends were trimmed by 4 bases and 3 bases, with 11 bases remaining between them. DNA for the CDR3: TGTGCCAGCAGCCTCGAAGGAGATGGGGCCAACGTCCTGACTTTC. Its protein product is CASSLEGDGANVLTF.

The rearrangement links TRBV2 to TRBJ2-7; D is possibly TRBD1 (6 bases). V was shortened by 6 bases and J by 0 bases, with 15 bases between the two germline ends. Looked up from germline, CDR1 is SNHLY and CDR2 is FYNNEI. CDR3 size: 15 residues. The DNA of the CDR3 is TGTGCCAGCAGGCGCGAGGCAGGGGACTCCTACGAGCAGTACTTC. Its protein is CASRREAGDSYEQYF.

The chain recombines TRBV12-3 or TRBV12-4 with TRBJ1-2; D gene unclear. V was clipped by 5 bases and J by 5 bases, with 9 bases between them. This CDR3 is built from 12 residues. CDR3: CASSPGEYGYTF. Written as DNA, the CDR3 is TGTGCCAGCAGTCCAGGAGAATATGGCTACACCTTC.

The J gene is TRBJ1-6, the V gene TRBV18, with 9 positions matching TRBD1. The CDR3 is 15 amino acids. CDR1 is KGHSH and CDR2 is LQKENI in the germline V gene. V trimming: 3 bases; J trimming: 8 bases; junction bases outside the gene matches: 5. The CDR3 loop reads CASSPDRGDDSPLHF. In nucleotides, the CDR3 is TGTGCCAGCTCACCTGACAGGGGGGATGATTCACCCCTCCACTTT. The variable domain in full, completed from reference TRBV18 and TRBJ1-6, reads NAGVMQNPRHLVRRRGQEARLRCSPMKGHSHVYWYRQLPEEGLKFMVYLQKENIIDESGMPKERFSAEFPKEGPSILRIQQVVRGDSAAYFCASSPDRGDDSPLHFGNGTRLTVT.

The chain recombines TRBV6-5 with TRBJ1-1; D is uncertain. V was clipped by 6 bases and J by 1 base, with 12 bases between them. The germline CDR1 and CDR2 sequences are MNHEY and SVGAGI. The CDR3 runs to 14 residues. This CDR3 reads CASRTPVGNTEAFF. In DNA form, the CDR3 reads TGTGCCAGCAGAACCCCCGTGGGGAACACTGAAGCTTTCTTT.

The table lists this clone with a count of one. The V gene is TRBV11-2, the J gene TRBJ2-2; no firm D call. V was clipped by 3 bases and J by 6 bases, with 5 bases between them. Germline V lookup: CDR1 SGHAT, CDR2 FQNNGV. CDR3 size: 12 residues. The CDR3 here is CASSLTAGELFF. CDR3 bases: TGTGCCAGCAGCTTGACGGCCGGGGAGCTGTTTTTT. Together with reference TRBV11-2 and TRBJ2-2, the CDR3 gives the full variable domain: EAGVAQSPRYKIIEKRQSVAFWCNPISGHATLYWYQQILGQGPKLLIQFQNNGVVDDSQLPKDRFSAERLKGVDSTLKIQPAKLEDSAVYLCASSLTAGELFFGEGSRLTVL.

This chain links TRBV3-1 (or the pseudogene TRBV3-2) with TRBJ2-7; D might be TRBD2 (7 bases). The CDR3 has 17 amino acids. Trimming removed 3 bases from V and 3 bases from J, with 21 bases in between. Germline V gene sequence: CDR1 LGHDT, CDR2 YNNKEL (reference sequence). As DNA, the CDR3 is TGTGCCAGCAGCCAGTTCAAGCCCTGGGGGGGGCACTACGAGCAGTACTTC. It encodes CASSQFKPWGGHYEQYF.

The chain links TRBV7-2 to TRBJ2-2; 7 nucleotides line up with TRBD1. This CDR3 comprises 15 residues. Germline CDR1 reads SGHTA; CDR2 reads FQGNSA. V was clipped by 5 bases and J by 7 bases; unmatched bases: 10. CDR3 coding DNA: TGTGCCAGCAGCGAAGGAGTCAGGGGGTACGGGGAGCTGTTTTTT. Translating gives CASSEGVRGYGELFF.

This chain uses TRBV18 with TRBJ2-1, with D possibly TRBD2 on 6 matching bases. This CDR3 has 16 residues. V lost 0 bases and J 2 bases, leaving 11 bases between the germline ends. Germline V lookup: CDR1 KGHSH, CDR2 LQKENI. This CDR3 is CASSPPGGFTYNEQFF. The CDR3 DNA sequence: TGTGCCAGCTCACCACCGGGGGGTTTCACCTACAATGAGCAGTTCTTC.

The chain is built from TRBV7-9 and TRBJ1-2, with a weak D call TRBD1 (5 bases). This CDR3 comprises 17 residues. The V end was cut by 4 bases, the J end by 7 bases, with 25 bases between. From germline, CDR1 is SEHNR and CDR2 FQNEAQ (reference sequence). The CDR3 sequence is CASSSPFLGRVNGGYTF. Here the CDR3 DNA reads TGTGCCAGCAGCTCACCCTTCTTGGGACGGGTCAACGGTGGCTACACCTTC.

V gene TRBV18 combines with J gene TRBJ2-1, with TRBD2 as a possible D gene (6 bases). Per germline, CDR1 KGHSH and CDR2 LQKENI. Trimming stripped 4 bases from V and 2 bases from J, with 12 bases between. This CDR3 is 15 amino acids long. The CDR3 loop is CASSRLDSTYNEQFF. In nucleotides, the CDR3 is TGTGCCAGCTCACGACTAGATTCAACCTACAATGAGCAGTTCTTC.

The V call is TRBV5-1, the J call TRBJ2-1; 11 nucleotides align to TRBD2. The ends lost 0 bases at V and 7 bases at J; junction bases unmatched: 15. The CDR3 runs 19 residues. Per germline, CDR1 SGHRS and CDR2 YFSETQ. The CDR3 region is CASSLGHGYWTSGRNEQFF. Written as DNA, the CDR3 is TGCGCCAGCAGCTTGGGGCATGGTTACTGGACTAGCGGGCGAAATGAGCAGTTCTTC. Looking up the rest from reference TRBV5-1 and TRBJ2-1 gives the full variable domain: KAGVTQTPRYLIKTRGQQVTLSCSPISGHRSVSWYQQTPGQGLQFLFEYFSETQRNKGNFPGRFSGRQFSNSRSEMNVSTLELGDSALYLCASSLGHGYWTSGRNEQFFGPGTRLTVL.

The chain couples TRBV4-1 to TRBJ1-3; D gene ambiguous. The V gene's germline CDR1 is MGHRA and CDR2 YSYEKL. V lost 0 bases, J lost 0 bases, and 6 bases lay in between. CDR3 size: 15 residues. CDR3 bases: TGCGCCAGCAGCCAAGAAAACGGCTCTGGAAACACCATATATTTT. Residues: CASSQENGSGNTIYF.

The chain employs TRBV19 and TRBJ2-3, with D perhaps TRBD2 (6 bases). V was shortened by 1 base and J by 2 bases, with 13 bases between the two germline ends. Per the germline V gene, CDR1 is LNHDA and CDR2 is SQIVND (reference sequence). This CDR3 spans 16 amino acids. This CDR3 reads CASSIGPAGNTDTQYF. CDR3 sequence (DNA): TGTGCCAGTAGTATAGGCCCAGCGGGCAACACAGATACGCAGTATTTT.

The V and J genes are TRBV13 and TRBJ1-1, with no clear D. Germline assignment: CDR1 PRHDT and CDR2 FYEKMQ (reference sequence). V lost 0 bases and J 8 bases, leaving 4 bases between the germline ends. CDR3 length equals 11 residues. CDR3 protein: CASSLGTEAFF. CDR3 coding DNA: TGTGCCAGCAGCTTAGGCACCGAAGCTTTCTTT. Full variable domain (missing parts from reference TRBV13 and TRBJ1-1): AAGVIQSPRHLIKEKRETATLKCYPIPRHDTVYWYQQGPGQDPQFLISFYEKMQSDKGSIPDRFSAQQFSDYHSELNMSSLELGDSALYFCASSLGTEAFFGQGTRLTVV.

V is TRBV2 and J is TRBJ2-2; 13 bases fit TRBD2. Trimming took 7 bases from V and 3 from J; bases not matched to a gene: 11. The CDR3 loop spans 18 amino acids. Germline V gene lookup returns CDR1 SNHLY and CDR2 FYNNEI. The CDR3 is CASIKGTSGNWYTGELFF. Written as DNA, the CDR3 is TGTGCCAGCATAAAGGGGACTAGCGGGAATTGGTACACCGGGGAGCTGTTTTTT.